What follows are 11 T cell receptor beta chains derived from one specimen sequenced in a study of T-cell reconstitution after alpha-beta-depleted transplantation in children. Using unique molecular identifiers, the investigators prepared the TCRbeta library. One entry per CDR3 protein results from TCRdb running MiXCR on the PCR reads. The table has hundreds of thousands of distinct CDR3 sequences, 16% seen once. Here the sequenced sample was PBMCs from the stem cell graft donor, taken from the stem cell graft. All receptors derive from a human donor who donated a stem cell graft to a child with acute myeloid leukemia.

This rearrangement joins TRBV7-2 to TRBJ2-3; D remains unclear. The CDR3 is 16 residues long. V lost 4 bases to trimming and J lost 4 bases, with 18 bases between them. Per the germline V gene, CDR1 is SGHTA and CDR2 is FQGNSA. Here the CDR3 DNA reads TGTGCCAGCAGCTCCCCGATGGGATACCGCGCAGATACGCAGTATTTT. Protein sequence: CASSSPMGYRADTQYF.

This chain connects TRBV12-3 or TRBV12-4 to TRBJ2-2; D may be TRBD1 or TRBD2 (5 bases each). V was cut by 11 bases and J by 0 bases, with 7 bases left in between. This CDR3 spans 12 amino acids. CDR3 in DNA: TGTGCCGTGGGGGCGAACACCGGGGAGCTGTTTTTT. Its protein product is CAVGANTGELFF.

The V and J genes are TRBV12-3 or TRBV12-4 and TRBJ2-2; 8 bases are shared with TRBD1. The CDR3 loop spans 17 amino acids. With 6 bases clipped from V and 2 bases from J, the junction kept 11 bases outside the gene matches. The CDR3 spells CASSFSYRGENTGELFF. CDR3 DNA sequence: TGTGCCAGCAGCTTTTCGTACAGGGGGGAAAACACCGGGGAGCTGTTTTTT.

This clonotype was seen a handful of times. The J gene is TRBJ1-3, the V gene TRBV5-1; D is possibly TRBD1 (5 bases). The germline CDR1 and CDR2 sequences are SGHRS and YFSETQ. Trimming cost V 4 bases and J 0 bases, with 20 bases left between them. The CDR3 runs to 18 residues. The DNA for the CDR3 is TGCGCCAGCAGCCCATTCCAGGGAGCCAGCAGCTCTGGAAACACCATATATTTT. Translation gives CASSPFQGASSSGNTIYF.

This clonotype has more than one count but fewer than ten. The CDR3 sequence is CASSLQVGYNSPLHF. The CDR3 DNA is TGTGCCAGCAGTCTCCAAGTGGGGTATAATTCACCCCTCCACTTT. The chain joins TRBV12-3 or TRBV12-4 to TRBJ1-6; the D is unclear. Between the trimmed V and J ends, which lost 5 bases and 4 bases, there was a span of 12 bases. This CDR3 is built from 15 residues.

This clonotype was picked up a small number of times. V gene TRBV5-1 combines with J gene TRBJ2-1, with D tentatively TRBD1 or TRBD2 (5 bases each). There are 13 residues in the CDR3. The germline V and J ends were trimmed by 4 bases and 7 bases, with 12 bases remaining between them. CDR1 is SGHRS and CDR2 is YFSETQ in the germline V gene. CDR3 amino acids: CASSREGQNEQFF. CDR3 in DNA: TGCGCCAGCAGCCGCGAGGGGCAAAATGAGCAGTTCTTC. Full variable domain (outside the CDR3, taken from reference TRBV5-1 and TRBJ2-1): KAGVTQTPRYLIKTRGQQVTLSCSPISGHRSVSWYQQTPGQGLQFLFEYFSETQRNKGNFPGRFSGRQFSNSRSEMNVSTLELGDSALYLCASSREGQNEQFFGPGTRLTVL.

This clonotype was observed many times. The chain has TRBV12-3 or TRBV12-4 and TRBJ1-1; D uncertain. The CDR3 extends over 13 amino acids. V was pared by 3 bases and J by 5 bases, with 10 bases between. CDR3 coding DNA: TGTGCCAGCAGTTTCTATCTTTATACTGAAGCTTTCTTT. Amino acid sequence: CASSFYLYTEAFF.

This clonotype was counted many times. The chain is built from TRBV9 and TRBJ2-7, with D possibly being TRBD2 (5 bases). This CDR3 contains 13 residues. Germline CDR1 and CDR2: SGDLS and YYNGEE. V was trimmed by 0 bases and J by 4 bases, leaving 8 bases between them. CDR3 sequence (DNA): TGTGCCAGCAGCGTAGATGGGAGATACGAGCAGTACTTC. This translates into CASSVDGRYEQYF.

The chain recombines TRBV4-3 with TRBJ2-3; TRBD2 aligns across 8 bases. The germline V gene has CDR1 LGHNA and CDR2 YSLEER. V shed 1 base, J shed 3 bases, and the junction held 6 bases outside the gene matches. The CDR3 covers 16 residues. CDR3 sequence: CASSQVRGGPTDTQYF. The CDR3 nucleotides read TGCGCCAGCAGCCAAGTTCGCGGGGGGCCGACAGATACGCAGTATTTT.

Notes on this clonotype: This may arise from a read error, as a much more abundant clone is one base away. The V call is TRBV20-1, the J call TRBJ2-3; TRBD2 might be the D (8 bases). Germline CDR1 is DFQATT and CDR2 is SNEGSKA (reference sequence). This CDR3 is built from 15 residues. V gave up 4 bases and J gave up 3 bases, with 17 bases separating them. CDR3 region: CSATGGAGGTDTQYF. For the CDR3, the DNA is TGCAGTGCTACAGGGGGGGCGGGGGGAACAGATACGCAGTATTTT.

This clonotype appeared many times. The chain couples TRBV10-3 to TRBJ1-1; 7 bases are a match to TRBD1. The CDR3 length is 13 residues. The V gene end was trimmed by 0 bases and the J gene end by 6 bases; junction bases not matched to a gene: 1. Germline CDR1 ENHRY, CDR2 SYGVKD. CDR3 nucleotides: TGTGCCATCAGTGAGTCAGGGGGCCCTGAAGCTTTCTTT. It codes for CAISESGGPEAFF.